The T cell receptor (beta chain) under discussion was sequenced for a study of T cell repertoires in cytomegalovirus infection. The CDR3 runs 14 residues. V gave up 4 bases and J gave up 8 bases, with 17 bases separating them. In germline, CDR1 is ENHRY, CDR2 SYGVKD. This clonotype has a handful of counts. From the reads, TCRdb called clonotypes with MiXCR, one entry per CDR3 protein. Here the sample spans 150,000 to 200,000 distinct CDR3 sequences, roughly a fifth being singletons. This clonotype was obtained from a human donor in good health (CMV status not recorded). Some clones in this sample may be carry-over from other donors' samples. The chain links TRBV10-3 to TRBJ1-2; D perhaps matches TRBD1 (6 bases). The sequencing input was PBMCs. This CDR3 is CAISVPGAFEGYTF. The CDR3, as DNA: TGTGCCATCAGTGTGCCAGGGGCTTTCGAAGGCTACACCTTC.